The entry below describes one T cell receptor beta chain. These data come from a study of T-cell reconstitution after alpha-beta-depleted transplantation in children. CDR1 is SGHNT, CDR2 YYREEE, per germline (reference sequence). Losses at the gene ends were 0 bases for V and 0 bases for J; bases not matched to a gene: 4. The CDR3 covers 17 residues. Unique molecular identifiers featured in how the TCRbeta library was prepared. A single record per CDR3 protein comes from TCRdb applying MiXCR to the PCR reads. The sample carries approximately 400,000 distinct CDR3 sequences, 9.5% to 13% recorded once. The chain carries TRBV5-4 and TRBJ2-3, with 10 bases fitting TRBD2. The sample here was PBMCs from the stem cell graft donor, taken from the stem cell graft. The origin of this receptor is a human donor who donated a stem cell graft to a child with acute myeloid leukemia. DNA for the CDR3: TGTGCCAGCAGCTTGGGGACTAGCGGATTTAGCACAGATACGCAGTATTTT. Protein: CASSLGTSGFSTDTQYF.